Below, one T cell receptor (beta chain) is given with its context. Which cohort a participant joined came from the clinical history participants gave. This sample stems from a study of blood T cell repertoires in COVID-19. Using immunoSEQ multiplex PCR, the repertoire was profiled, and TCRdb retains in-frame clones only, with some absent. Among approximately 210,000 clones listed, about 76% were seen once. Deletions cut 10 bases from V and 3 bases from J, with 15 bases between. Per the germline V gene, CDR1 is MNHEY and CDR2 is SMNVEV (reference sequence). The CDR3 has 13 amino acids. The sequence was obtained from a woman between 45 and 60 years old with acute COVID-19. The sequenced material came from PBMCs or T cells enriched from blood (not recorded which). The J gene is TRBJ1-1, the V gene TRBV27; D call uncertain. The CDR3 DNA reads TGTGCCACCTCCCGAAAGGGAGACACTGAAGCTTTCTTT. Protein: CATSRKGDTEAFF.